This T cell receptor (beta chain) is drawn from a study of blood T cells in healthy people across ages. Study-level information: The template switching approach captured approximately one barcoded beta molecule for every two T cells.

The authors ran a second PCR of roughly 6 to 12 cycles using a sample-barcoded 5' primer and a J-beta primer mix. Each cDNA molecule was tagged by a template-switch adaptor that had 12 random nucleotides. One entry per CDR3 protein, called by TCRdb with MiXCR from the 5' RACE reads. This table has more than 650,000 distinct CDR3 sequences, roughly 20% appearing once. There are a few counts of this clonotype. Antigen: not known. Germline CDR1 MNHNS, CDR2 SASEGT. V lost 4 bases and J lost 0, with 8 bases in between. The CDR3 covers 14 residues. Study findings and constraints: As age increased, TCR beta diversity per million T cells fell in a roughly linear fashion. Strong correlation linked observed beta diversity and percent naive T cells.

The rearrangement joins TRBV6-1 to TRBJ2-3; D unresolved. This TCR came from a man in his 70s in good health. Sequenced input: blood. Written as DNA, the CDR3 is TGTGCCAGCAGTGCAGCGACTAGCACAGATACGCAGTATTTT. Protein product: CASSAATSTDTQYF.